The rows below give T cell receptor beta chains drawn from one sample of a study of shared clonotypes between healthy human individuals. Method: immunoSEQ multiplex PCR; TCRdb's copy keeps in-frame clones and lacks some. The table lists about 2 million clones, 85% to 95% of them singletons. The sequenced sample was naive CD8+ T cells sorted from blood. These receptors originate from a man aged 18 to 29 in good health. Both conserved end residues are trimmed from each CDR3. Size values are once, few and many counts, or a class for expanded clones, and some rows have none.

>-|TRBV27
ASSLREARETQY
>-|TRBV5-6
ASSNDRGDDQPQH
>-|TRBV4-3
ASSPVGEDTQY
>few|TRBV18
ASSHGRQVGFEQY
>-|TRBV7-6
ASSLTEETQY
>-|TRBV5-6
ASSPGLGSYNEQF
>-|TRBV28
ASRYDWNSGNTIY
>-|TRBV7-6
ASSLYRGSYNEQF
>-|TRBV14
ASRPQGIMNTEAF
>-|TRBV6-5
ATLDLFTDTQY
>-|TRBV5-5
ASSLRPAEAF
>-|TRBV9
ASSDGTHTEAF
>-|TRBV28
ASSLEGARAGNTIY
>few|TRBV5-1
ASSLAGASGSYEQY
>-|TRBV7-6
ASSPGTSDSSYEQY
>-|TRBV5-1
ASSFLGQAGEQY
>-|TRBV27
ASSLGGSRDEQY
>-|TRBV13
ASSSPLYGGMNNEQF
>-|TRBV5-6
ASSLWRTNTGELF
>once|TRBV6-1
ASRGPEAF
>-|TRBV2
ASSEFVWETQY
>-|TRBV9
ASSVDGTGPQRQF
>-|TRBV30
ACHEGTFVEDEQF
>-|TRBV7-6
ASGPTSGAYNEQF
>-|TRBV10-2
AIRELDTQY
>-|TRBV10-2
ASSASGRFSETQY
>-|TRBV27
ASSLSQGLTEAF
>-|TRBV4-1
ASSHSVPSQAEAF
>-|TRBV13
ASKLQQETQY
>-|TRBV25-1
ASSDEVLNEKLF
>-|TRBV7-6
ASSLTLTSGILPEYEQY
>-|TRBV6-5
ASSYQPDLNTEAF
>-|TRBV15
ATSRDRAEQY
>-|TRBV7-8
ASSVPLETGDTQY
>-|TRBV6-1
ASSDRSRWWETEAF
>-|TRBV5-8
ASSRSPTGVANYGYT
>-|TRBV27
ASSSESPAVMTHDTQY
>-|TRBV5-1
ASSDGQGIYEQY
>-|TRBV5-6
ASSLDWLGEGYT
>-|TRBV10-1
ASSGRGDEQF
>once|TRBV27
ASSSHIGTGFGYT
>-|TRBV30
AWSITSGGAPKYNEQF
>-|TRBV6-5
ASSPGGFDTEAF
>once|TRBV28
ASSLLIRSNQPQH
>-|TRBV9
ASSQSLGVGNEQY
>-|TRBV11-2
ASSLVFGGYSYNEQF
>-|TRBV10-3
AISESLETQY
>once|TRBV7-2
ASSLAQIGGQTLNTGELF
>-|TRBV13
ASSPRLGGELF
>-|TRBV11-2
ASSPRGEQF
>-|TRBV29-1
SIRSSSSYEQY
>once|TRBV10-3
AISDVGEVSYEQY